The 14 T cell receptor beta chains below come from one sample, sequenced in a study of HIV-infected patients and healthy controls. All unsorted peripheral T cells were captured because whole blood was used without fractionation. cDNA was made from 500 ng RNA using alpha and beta constant primers. Using multiplexing indices, alpha and beta chain libraries were generated apart by chain-specific third strand synthesis. Each CDR3 protein is one row after TCRdb ran MiXCR on the 5' RACE reads. The table records 10,000 or so distinct CDR3 sequences, roughly 8% of them present only once. Source material: blood. The receptor set was obtained from an adult in good health.

This clonotype is labeled medium-sized (0.01 to 0.1%). V and J are TRBV30 and TRBJ1-4, with TRBD1 as a possible D gene (5 bases). In germline, CDR1 is GTSNPN, CDR2 SVGIG (reference sequence). CDR3 size: 15 residues. The germline V and J ends were trimmed by 3 bases and 10 bases, with 21 bases remaining between them. CDR3 in amino acids: CAWSATGTRLGKLFF. The CDR3 DNA sequence: TGTGCCTGGAGCGCTACCGGGACGCGGTTGGGAAAACTGTTTTTT.

By share of the sample, this clonotype is medium-sized. The chain recombines TRBV6-2 or TRBV6-3 with TRBJ1-5; TRBD1 is a possible D gene (6 bases). V dropped 2 bases and J dropped 4 bases, with 12 bases sitting between them. Germline CDR1 reads MNHEY; CDR2 reads SVGEGT. The CDR3 runs to 15 residues. The CDR3 region is CASSYAGARNQPQHF. In DNA form, the CDR3 reads TGTGCCAGCAGTTACGCGGGGGCGCGGAATCAGCCCCAGCATTTT.

In its sample, this clonotype is medium-sized. The CDR3 sequence: CASSSLTGMNTEAFF. DNA of the CDR3: TGTGCCAGCAGTTCTCTGACAGGGATGAACACTGAAGCTTTCTTT. The chain carries TRBV6-5 and TRBJ1-1; 7 bases fit TRBD1. The germline gives CDR1 MNHEY, CDR2 SVGAGI. V gave up 4 bases and J gave up 0 bases; unmatched junction bases: 5. The length of the CDR3 is 15 residues.

This clonotype was seen ten or more times. The rearrangement uses TRBV6-5 and TRBJ2-7; D gene unclear. The V gene's germline CDR1 is MNHEY and CDR2 SVGAGI. The CDR3 consists of 15 residues. V lost 2 bases and J 3 bases, leaving 14 bases between the germline ends. CDR3: CASSYGRLRSYEQYF. CDR3 in DNA: TGTGCCAGCAGTTACGGTAGACTGCGAAGCTACGAGCAGTACTTC.

In its sample, this clonotype was seen once. The chain is built from TRBV7-2 and TRBJ2-7; tentative D call: TRBD1 (5 bases). The CDR3 totals 14 residues. The V gene lost 2 bases and the J gene lost 1 base, with 9 bases spanning the gap. CDR1 and CDR2 from the germline V gene are SGHTA and FQGNSA. The DNA of the CDR3 is TGTGCCAGCAGCTTATCCCCAGGGTCCTACGAGCAGTACTTC. This codes for CASSLSPGSYEQYF.

By sample share, this clonotype is medium-sized. The gene calls are TRBV2 and TRBJ2-5, with D maybe TRBD1 (5 bases). This CDR3 region has 14 residues. Per the germline V gene, CDR1 is SNHLY and CDR2 is FYNNEI. The V and J ends lost 7 bases and 4 bases respectively, with 16 bases between them. In DNA, the CDR3 is TGTGCCAGCATCACGAGACAGCAACTAGAGACCCAGTACTTC. It encodes CASITRQQLETQYF.

Concerning this clonotype itself: A much more abundant neighbour one base away suggests this may be a read error. V is TRBV2 and J is TRBJ2-7; TRBD1 matches at 9 bases. The CDR3 length is 13 residues. Germline values: CDR1 SNHLY, CDR2 FYNNEI. The CDR3 nucleotides are TGTGTCGGTACCGGGACAGGGTTCCGCGAGCAGTACTTC. Residues: CVGTGTGFREQYF.

The chain links TRBV11-2 to TRBJ2-7; TRBD2 is a possible D gene (5 bases). V lost 1 base and J 6 bases, leaving 16 bases between the germline ends. Germline V gives CDR1 SGHAT, CDR2 FQNNGV. The length of the CDR3 is 15 residues. The CDR3 here is CASSLGASIPVEQYF. As DNA, the CDR3 is TGTGCCAGCAGCTTAGGGGCTAGCATTCCAGTCGAGCAGTACTTC.

This clonotype was recorded many times. The CDR3 region has the DNA TGTGCCAGCAGCCAGGAGACAGGGGGCTACAATGAGCAGTTCTTC. Translating gives CASSQETGGYNEQFF. The chain uses TRBV7-7 and TRBJ2-1; 9 nucleotides line up with TRBD1. CDR1 is SSHAT and CDR2 is FNYEAQ in the germline V gene (reference sequence). The V and J ends lost 5 bases and 3 bases, in that order; junction bases with no gene match: 5. The CDR3 extends over 15 amino acids.

This clonotype was observed at least ten times. The chain links TRBV19 to TRBJ2-6, with 7 bases that match TRBD1. Trimming at V came to 6 bases and at J to 6 bases, leaving 8 bases not matched to a gene. Per germline, CDR1 LNHDA and CDR2 SQIVND (reference sequence). The CDR3 totals 15 residues. As DNA, the CDR3 is TGTGCCAGTAGCGCCAGACAGGGAGTGGCCAACGTCCTGACTTTC. Translating gives CASSARQGVANVLTF.

This clonotype was counted at least ten times. This rearrangement joins TRBV3-1 to TRBJ1-1, with D unclear. Trimming took 1 base from V and 3 from J, leaving 9 bases between them. CDR3 length: 14 amino acids. Germline CDR1 LGHDT, CDR2 YNNKEL (reference sequence). This CDR3 is CASSQGVRYTEAFF. The CDR3 nucleotides are TGTGCCAGCAGCCAAGGTGTCAGATACACTGAAGCTTTCTTT.

There are many counts of this clonotype. J is TRBJ1-2 and V is TRBV18, with D tentatively TRBD1 (6 bases). Trimming shortened V by 2 bases and J by 8 bases, and 12 bases separated the two germline ends. This CDR3 is built from 13 residues. Germline CDR1 and CDR2: KGHSH and LQKENI. This CDR3 reads CASSPSDSRGYTF. CDR3 DNA sequence: TGTGCCAGCTCACCATCGGACAGTCGGGGCTACACCTTC.

Within the sample, this clonotype is medium-sized (0.01 to 0.1%). The chain has TRBV12-3 or TRBV12-4 and TRBJ1-1; 8 positions match TRBD1. This CDR3 has 16 residues. V was pared by 0 bases and J by 6 bases, with 9 bases of the junction left unmatched. CDR3 coding DNA: TGTGCCAGCAGTTTAGCGCGAGACAGGGGTGTTGCTGAAGCTTTCTTT. The encoded protein is CASSLARDRGVAEAFF.

This clonotype is labeled medium-sized. This rearrangement joins TRBV11-2 to TRBJ1-4; D remains unclear. The CDR3 extends over 15 amino acids. V lost 2 bases and J lost 3, with 10 bases in between. CDR1 and CDR2 (germline): SGHAT, FQNNGV. Here the CDR3 reads CASSLSRTPNEKLFF. DNA of the CDR3: TGTGCCAGCAGCTTATCTCGGACGCCTAATGAAAAACTGTTTTTT.